The clone carrying this T cell receptor (beta chain) was recorded at least ten times. The antigen is undetermined. Construction of the TCRbeta library involved unique molecular identifiers. TCRdb analysed the PCR reads with MiXCR anew, one entry per CDR3 protein. The sample lists about 110,000 distinct CDR3 sequences, approximately 6% occurring once. This specimen belongs to a study of T-cell reconstitution after alpha-beta-depleted transplantation in children. The study's findings and limits: Some patients showed high day-60 TCRbeta diversity, which derived from surviving recipient T cells and thymic progenitors. Several hundred expanded graft clones reportedly supplied alpha-beta T cells about two months after transplant. At one year after transplant, newly produced T cells mostly accounted for T-cell counts and diversity.

The receptor was derived from a male patient under 10 years old who had a stem cell transplant for acute lymphoblastic leukemia, so the T cells may come from the graft donor. The sequences come from PBMCs, mostly from graft donor cells, collected 360 days after TCRalphabeta/CD19-depleted stem cell transplant.

CDR3 bases: TGCAGTGCTAGCCCGGAAATACAACGCCAAGAGACCCAGTACTTC. As protein: CSASPEIQRQETQYF. The chain uses TRBV20-1 and TRBJ2-5; unclear D gene. The CDR3 spans 15 residues. CDR1 DFQATT and CDR2 SNEGSKA come from the germline V gene (reference sequence). Deletions cut 3 bases from V and 1 base from J, with 15 bases between.